Each of the 32 T cell receptor beta chains below was sequenced from the same sample in a study of T cells in Graves' hyperthyroidism and ophthalmopathy. TCR beta CDR3 regions were amplified from RNA. The primer set for the first-round RT-PCR of the TCR CDR3 was HTBI. TCRdb re-called the multiplex PCR reads with MiXCR, one entry per CDR3 protein. The sample consists of around 760,000 distinct CDR3 sequences, approximately 36% of them appearing once. Material: blood. The receptor source for this set is a woman aged 40 to 49 with Graves' hyperthyroidism.

This clonotype showed up just a few times. The chain recombines TRBV5-1 with TRBJ1-2; 10 nucleotides line up with TRBD1. From germline, CDR1 is SGHRS and CDR2 YFSETQ. This CDR3 is 16 amino acids long. With V trimmed by 4 bases and J by 4 bases, 10 bases remained unmatched. The CDR3 nucleotides are TGCGCCAGCAGCCGACAATCGGGACAGGGGTTCTATGGCTACACCTTC. Translation gives CASSRQSGQGFYGYTF.

The table lists this clonotype with many counts. The rearrangement joins TRBV10-3 to TRBJ1-1; D gene ambiguous. Looked up from germline, CDR1 is ENHRY and CDR2 is SYGVKD. Trimming pared 10 bases from V and 4 bases from J, leaving 19 bases between. The CDR3 totals 14 residues. CDR3 in DNA: TGTGCCACTGGACCCAGCGGCGGTGGCACTGAAGCTTTCTTT. Protein sequence: CATGPSGGGTEAFF.

A note on this clonotype: The junction departs from germline at one end; a sequencing error may be responsible. This chain uses TRBV20-1 with TRBJ1-5; 8 nucleotides match TRBD1. CDR1 and CDR2 from the germline V gene are DFQATT and SNEGSKA (reference sequence). The CDR3 sequence is 15 residues long. In DNA form, the CDR3 reads TGCAGTGCTAGAGGGCGGGACAGGCTGTTTCAGGCCCAGCATTTT. Translating gives CSARGRDRLFQAQHF.

The chain joins TRBV6-1 to TRBJ2-5; tentative D call: TRBD1 (5 bases). Per germline, CDR1 MNHNS and CDR2 SASEGT. The CDR3 spans 12 residues. Trimming took off 6 bases at V and 13 bases at J, with 18 bases between the two ends. CDR3 in DNA: TGTGCCAGCAGCGCCGGACCCAGGGCCCGGTACTTC. Translated: CASSAGPRARYF.

V and J are TRBV14 and TRBJ1-1; D is perhaps TRBD1 (6 bases). The CDR3 length is 16 residues. V was shortened by 5 bases and J by 4 bases, with 20 bases between the two germline ends. The germline V gene encodes CDR1 SGHDN and CDR2 FVKESK. CDR3 nucleotide sequence: TGTGCCAGCAGCACCCGCGGGGGCCGGGGGGGCACTGAAGCTTTCTTT. It encodes CASSTRGGRGGTEAFF.

This clonotype came up many times. Its ends do not fully match the called genes, so a read error is possible. Here the CDR3 reads CASRTPGQALKEVF. CDR3 DNA: TGTGCCAGCAGGACTCCGGGACAAGCTCTTAAGGAGGTTTTT. The chain has TRBV6-1 and TRBJ1-4, with D possibly TRBD1 on 6 matching bases. CDR3 length: 14 amino acids. Germline assignment: CDR1 MNHNS and CDR2 SASEGT.

The chain has TRBV7-3 and TRBJ1-1; tentatively, D is TRBD1 (6 bases). V was clipped by 8 bases and J by 3 bases, with 19 bases between them. The CDR3 spans 15 residues. The germline V gene encodes CDR1 SGHTA and CDR2 FQGTGA. The CDR3, as DNA: TGTGCCAGCGGCCCTGGGGGGGCGGAGGACACTGAAGCTTTCTTT. Protein sequence: CASGPGGAEDTEAFF.

The rearrangement links TRBV5-4 to TRBJ2-1; maybe TRBD2 (6 bases). Germline loops: CDR1 SGHNT, CDR2 YYREEE (reference sequence). CDR3 length: 17 residues. Trimming left V 1 base short and J 0 bases short, with 14 bases between. This chain's CDR3 is CASSLSVGLSSYNEQFF. CDR3 nucleotides: TGTGCCAGCAGCTTGTCTGTGGGACTGAGCTCCTACAATGAGCAGTTCTTC.

In its sample, this clonotype was seen many times. The rearrangement links TRBV7-2 to TRBJ2-5, with D perhaps matching TRBD1 or TRBD2 (5 bases each). This CDR3 contains 14 residues. CDR1 and CDR2 from the germline V gene are SGHTA and FQGNSA. The germline V and J ends were trimmed by 6 bases and 5 bases, with 16 bases remaining between them. CDR3 region: CASRGSGWGETQYF. Here the CDR3 DNA reads TGTGCCAGCAGGGGATCTGGGTGGGGGGAGACCCAGTACTTC.

The table lists this clonotype with many counts. The V call is TRBV7-9, the J call TRBJ1-2; no firm D call. Germline CDR1 SEHNR, CDR2 FQNEAQ (reference sequence). V was trimmed by 0 bases and J by 6 bases, leaving 8 bases between them. The CDR3 has 13 residues. The CDR3 sequence: CASSLASAHGYTF. The CDR3 DNA is TGTGCCAGCAGCTTAGCTTCGGCCCATGGCTACACCTTC.

This clonotype was counted a few times. The rearrangement joins TRBV6-2 or TRBV6-3 to TRBJ2-7; D possibly corresponds to TRBD1 (6 bases). Germline CDR1 and CDR2: MNHEY and SVGEGT. Trimming took 5 bases from V and 6 from J, leaving 20 bases between them. This CDR3 has 15 residues. In nucleotides, the CDR3 is TGTGCCAGCAGTCCTTGGAAAACAGGGTTGACCGAGCAGTACTTC. This translates into CASSPWKTGLTEQYF.

This chain connects TRBV6-4 to TRBJ2-7; D uncertain. Germline V CDR1 and CDR2: MRHNA, SNTAGT. Trimming cost V 2 bases and J 3 bases, with 11 bases left between them. This CDR3 is 14 amino acids long. The CDR3 here is CASSDGIGNYEQYF. Written as DNA, the CDR3 is TGTGCCAGCAGTGACGGTATAGGGAACTACGAGCAGTACTTC.

This chain uses TRBV7-9 with TRBJ2-5; D perhaps matches TRBD2 (5 bases). Trimming pared 6 bases from V and 1 base from J, leaving 12 bases between. The CDR3 has 14 amino acids. Germline CDR1 is SEHNR and CDR2 is FQNEAQ (reference sequence). The DNA of the CDR3 is TGTGCCAGCAGGGGAACTAGGATCCAAGAGACCCAGTACTTC. Translation: CASRGTRIQETQYF.

This clonotype came up many times. The V and J genes are TRBV20-1 and TRBJ1-1; the match to TRBD1 covers 8 bases. Germline CDR1 is DFQATT and CDR2 is SNEGSKA (reference sequence). This CDR3 is built from 14 residues. V shed 3 bases, J shed 4 bases, and the junction held 7 bases outside the gene matches. CDR3 sequence reads: CSARTGQGLTEAFF. The DNA for the CDR3 is TGCAGTGCTAGGACCGGACAGGGCCTCACTGAAGCTTTCTTT.

The V call is TRBV10-3, the J call TRBJ2-5; 7 positions match TRBD1. J gave up 5 bases and V 5 bases, and 11 bases lay outside the gene matches. Looked up from germline, CDR1 is ENHRY and CDR2 is SYGVKD. The CDR3 is 15 residues long. The CDR3 region has the DNA TGTGCCATCAGTAGCAACATAGGGGGCGGCGAGACCCAGTACTTC. This codes for CAISSNIGGGETQYF.

This clonotype was seen ten or more times. The chain is built from TRBV29-1 and TRBJ2-7; D call uncertain. Per germline, CDR1 SQVTM and CDR2 ANQGSEA. The germline V and J ends were trimmed by 6 bases and 3 bases, with 12 bases remaining between them. CDR3 length: 12 amino acids. CDR3 amino acids: CSVDDGSYEQYF. The CDR3 region has the DNA TGCAGCGTCGACGACGGAAGCTACGAGCAGTACTTC.

Points on this clonotype: Given a much more abundant clone one base away, this may be a read error. V gene TRBV2 combines with J gene TRBJ1-3, with D tentatively TRBD1 (5 bases). The V gene lost 4 bases and the J gene lost 7 bases, with 23 bases spanning the gap. The CDR3 is made up of 17 amino acids. The germline V gene encodes CDR1 SNHLY and CDR2 FYNNEI. As DNA, the CDR3 is TGTGCCAGCAGTGGAGACGCGGGGGGTCCGCACGGCAACACCATATATTTT. This translates into CASSGDAGGPHGNTIYF.

Concerning this clonotype: This may be a read error, as it is one base from a much larger clone. The chain combines TRBV10-3 with TRBJ1-5; no clear D gene. The V and J ends lost 6 bases and 0 bases respectively, with 9 bases between them. Germline values: CDR1 ENHRY, CDR2 SYGVKD. This CDR3 spans 14 amino acids. CDR3 nucleotides: TGTGCCATCAGCTCCTCTAATAGCAATCAGCCCCAGCATTTT. Its translation: CAISSSNSNQPQHF.

With regard to this clonotype: Given a much more abundant clone one base away, this may be a read error. The chain recombines TRBV19 with TRBJ1-3, with D hard to call. The CDR3 loop spans 12 amino acids. CDR1 LNHDA and CDR2 SQIVND come from the germline V gene (reference sequence). The CDR3 region is CTSRKGLDTIYF. CDR3 coding DNA: TGTACCAGTAGGAAAGGTTTGGACACCATATATTTT.

The chain is built from TRBV20-1 and TRBJ1-5; D is possibly TRBD1 (5 bases). CDR3 size: 19 residues. The germline V gene encodes CDR1 DFQATT and CDR2 SNEGSKA (reference sequence). V was pared by 0 bases and J by 2 bases, with 23 bases between. The CDR3 DNA follows: TGCAGTGCTAGAGAGTGGAGTAAAGTGGGGAGAGGGGGCAATCAGCCCCAGCATTTT. Translation: CSAREWSKVGRGGNQPQHF.

Remarks on this clonotype: A much more abundant neighbour one base away suggests this may be a read error. The chain uses TRBV6-5 and TRBJ2-5, with D possibly TRBD2 on 5 matching bases. This CDR3 region has 13 residues. Trimming pared 2 bases from V and 7 bases from J, leaving 11 bases between. Germline V lookup: CDR1 MNHEY, CDR2 SVGAGI. CDR3 in DNA: TGTGCCAGCAGTTACGTCCGGGAAGGGACCCAGTACTTC. As protein: CASSYVREGTQYF.

The genes are TRBV25-1 and TRBJ1-1; TRBD1 might be the D (5 bases). Germline V gene data show CDR1 as MGHDK and CDR2 as SYGVNS. The CDR3 spans 14 residues. Trimming left V 2 bases short and J 4 bases short, with 11 bases between. DNA of the CDR3: TGTGCCAGCAGTGAAGCTGGCGACAGCACTGAAGCTTTCTTT. This sequence encodes CASSEAGDSTEAFF.

This chain connects TRBV12-3 or TRBV12-4 to TRBJ1-5, with a weak D call TRBD1 (5 bases). This CDR3 is 14 amino acids long. Deletions cut 3 bases from V and 4 bases from J, with 10 bases between. CDR3 loop: CASSLIQGNQPQHF. Written as DNA, the CDR3 is TGTGCCAGCAGTTTGATCCAGGGAAATCAGCCCCAGCATTTT.

This clonotype was recorded a few times. The J gene is TRBJ1-1, the V gene TRBV12-3 or TRBV12-4; D gene unclear. V lost 5 bases and J lost 6, with 25 bases in between. The CDR3 covers 17 residues. The CDR3 DNA sequence: TGTGCCAGCAGTGCACCCCTACCCCCGCCGGCAGGCGCTGAAGCTTTCTTT. It translates to CASSAPLPPPAGAEAFF.

This clonotype turned up a few times. In DNA form, the CDR3 reads TGTGCCAGCAGTTACCTTACAGACTACGAGCAGTACTTC. Protein: CASSYLTDYEQYF. The chain is built from TRBV6-2 or TRBV6-3 and TRBJ2-7; D is unresolved. Germline V gene data show CDR1 as MNHEY and CDR2 as SVGEGT. Trimming left V 2 bases short and J 3 bases short, with 8 bases between. CDR3 length: 13 residues.

This clonotype was seen repeatedly, ten times or more. The rearrangement uses TRBV12-3 or TRBV12-4 and TRBJ1-5; no clear D. Trimming stripped 5 bases from V and 0 bases from J, with 8 bases between. CDR3 size: 14 residues. For the CDR3, the DNA is TGTGCCAGCAGTCTGCTGATTAGCAATCAGCCCCAGCATTTT. Amino acids: CASSLLISNQPQHF.

There are many counts of this clonotype. The rearrangement joins TRBV15 to TRBJ1-3; a possible D gene is TRBD1 (6 bases). Trimming stripped 1 base from V and 2 bases from J, with 6 bases between. The germline gives CDR1 LNHNV, CDR2 YYDKDF (reference sequence). The CDR3 covers 14 residues. CDR3 sequence reads: CATSRAGAGNTIYF. In DNA, the CDR3 is TGTGCCACCAGCAGAGCAGGGGCTGGAAACACCATATATTTT.

This clonotype was observed many times. The chain carries TRBV4-3 and TRBJ2-7; D perhaps matches TRBD1 (6 bases). The CDR3 consists of 14 residues. The germline gives CDR1 LGHNA, CDR2 YSLEER. The V gene lost 1 base and the J gene lost 5 bases, with 12 bases spanning the gap. This CDR3 reads CASSQGLAGDEQYF. DNA of the CDR3: TGCGCCAGCAGCCAAGGGTTGGCAGGGGACGAGCAGTACTTC.

This chain uses TRBV20-1 with TRBJ1-6; TRBD1 is a possible D gene (5 bases). Looked up from germline, CDR1 is DFQATT and CDR2 is SNEGSKA (reference sequence). Trimming took off 1 base at V and 7 bases at J, with 11 bases between the two ends. CDR3 length equals 14 residues. CDR3 region: CSARGMQGNSPLHF. The CDR3 DNA sequence: TGCAGTGCTAGAGGCATGCAGGGAAATTCACCCCTCCACTTT.

Points on this clonotype: An end of the junction does not agree with germline; a read error may underlie this. The chain combines TRBV7-7 with TRBJ2-2; 9 nucleotides align to TRBD1. This CDR3 has 19 amino acids. CDR1 is SSHAT, CDR2 FNYEAQ, per germline (reference sequence). CDR3 DNA sequence: TGTGCTAGCAGCCTCGCCAGCAGCGAACAGGGGGCCGGCACCGGGGAGCTGTTTTTT. Its protein product is CASSLASSEQGAGTGELFF.

The J gene is TRBJ2-7, the V gene TRBV10-3; 7 nucleotides align to TRBD1. The J call may be wrong; the DNA end is better matched by TRBJ2-1. This CDR3 region has 14 residues. Germline V gene data show CDR1 as ENHRY and CDR2 as SYGVKD. Written as DNA, the CDR3 is TGTGCCATCAGCCAACCGGGACAGTACAATGAGCAGTTCTTC. Amino acids: CAISQPGQYNEQFF.

This clonotype was seen repeatedly, ten times or more. J is TRBJ1-3 and V is TRBV4-3; no clear D gene. The V end was cut by 0 bases, the J end by 2 bases, with 2 bases between. Germline V gives CDR1 LGHNA, CDR2 YSLEER. This CDR3 has 13 residues. The CDR3 loop reads CASSQDPGNTIYF. The CDR3 DNA is TGCGCCAGCAGCCAAGATCCTGGAAACACCATATATTTT.